This T cell receptor (beta chain) was sequenced during a study of blood T cell repertoires in COVID-19. Original handling: Estimates of nucleated cell counts were drawn from the amplification of reference gene primers. The protocol was immunoSEQ multiplex PCR, while the TCRdb copy is restricted to in-frame clones and leaves out a portion. The V and J calls and clone size come from that table; D and trimming were worked out from the DNA. The repertoire has approximately 150,000 clones, 65% to 85% of them found once; the top ten carry about 5.3%. V was clipped by 4 bases and J by 4 bases; unmatched bases: 9. This CDR3 spans 18 amino acids. Germline CDR1 and CDR2: MNHNS and SASEGT.

This receptor was taken from a woman aged 40 to 50 with acute COVID-19. Sequenced material: PBMCs or T cells enriched from blood (not recorded which). V and J are TRBV6-1 and TRBJ2-2; 13 bases fit TRBD2. CDR3 residues: CASSGGLAGPSSTGELFF. The CDR3 nucleotides are TGTGCCAGCAGTGGGGGACTAGCGGGACCAAGTAGCACCGGGGAGCTGTTTTTT.